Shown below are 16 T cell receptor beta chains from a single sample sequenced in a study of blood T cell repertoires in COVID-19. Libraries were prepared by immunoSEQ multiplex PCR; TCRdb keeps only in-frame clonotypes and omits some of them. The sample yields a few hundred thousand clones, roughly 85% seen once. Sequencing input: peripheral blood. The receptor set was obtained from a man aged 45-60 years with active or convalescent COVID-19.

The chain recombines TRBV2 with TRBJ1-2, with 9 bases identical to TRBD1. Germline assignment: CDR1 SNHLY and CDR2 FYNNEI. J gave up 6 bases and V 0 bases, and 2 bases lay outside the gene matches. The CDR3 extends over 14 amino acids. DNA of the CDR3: TGTGCCAGCAGTGAAGCACGACAGGGGGATGGCTACACCTTC. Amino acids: CASSEARQGDGYTF.

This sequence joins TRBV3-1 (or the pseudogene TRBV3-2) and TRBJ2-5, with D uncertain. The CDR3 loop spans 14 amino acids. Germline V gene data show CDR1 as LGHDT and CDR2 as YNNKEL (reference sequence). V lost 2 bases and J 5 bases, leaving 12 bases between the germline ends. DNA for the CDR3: TGTGCCAGCAGCCAATTTATAGTGCCGGAGACCCAGTACTTC. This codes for CASSQFIVPETQYF.

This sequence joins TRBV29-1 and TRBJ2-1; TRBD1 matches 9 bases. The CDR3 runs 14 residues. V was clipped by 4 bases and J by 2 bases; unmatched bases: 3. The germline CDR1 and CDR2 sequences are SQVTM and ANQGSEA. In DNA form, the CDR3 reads TGCAGCGTTGTAGACAGGGGGGCCTACAATGAGCAGTTCTTC. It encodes CSVVDRGAYNEQFF.

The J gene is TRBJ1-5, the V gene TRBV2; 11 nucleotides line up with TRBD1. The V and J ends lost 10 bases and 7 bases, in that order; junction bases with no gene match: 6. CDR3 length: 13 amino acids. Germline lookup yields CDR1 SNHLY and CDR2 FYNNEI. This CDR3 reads CATDRTGGQPQHF. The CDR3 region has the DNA TGTGCCACCGACCGGACAGGGGGCCAGCCCCAGCATTTT.

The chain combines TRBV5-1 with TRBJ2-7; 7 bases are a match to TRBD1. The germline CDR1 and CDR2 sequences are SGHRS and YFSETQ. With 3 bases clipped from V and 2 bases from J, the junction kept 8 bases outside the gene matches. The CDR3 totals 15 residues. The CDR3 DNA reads TGCGCCAGCAGCTCCGGGGACAGCCGCACCTACGAGCAGTACTTC. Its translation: CASSSGDSRTYEQYF.

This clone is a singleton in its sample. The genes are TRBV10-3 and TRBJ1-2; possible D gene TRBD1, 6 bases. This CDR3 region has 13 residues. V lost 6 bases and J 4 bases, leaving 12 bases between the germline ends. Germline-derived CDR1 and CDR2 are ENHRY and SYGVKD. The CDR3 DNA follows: TGTGCCATCAGCCAGGGGCAGGGCTATGGCTACACCTTC. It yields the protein CAISQGQGYGYTF.

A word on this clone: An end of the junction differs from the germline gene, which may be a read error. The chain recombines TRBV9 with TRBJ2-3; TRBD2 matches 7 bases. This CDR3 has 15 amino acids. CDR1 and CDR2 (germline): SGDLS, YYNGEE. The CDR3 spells CASSAAPTPAGNLNF. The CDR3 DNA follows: TGTGCCAGCAGCGCTGCCCCGACCCCAGCGGGAAATTTGAATTTT.

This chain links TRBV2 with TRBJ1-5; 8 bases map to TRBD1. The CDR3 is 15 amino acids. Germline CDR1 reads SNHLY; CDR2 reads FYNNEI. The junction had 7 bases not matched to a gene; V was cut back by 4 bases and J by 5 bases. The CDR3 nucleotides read TGTGCCAGCAGTGGAGGGAGGACAGGGTATCAGCCCCAGCATTTT. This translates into CASSGGRTGYQPQHF.

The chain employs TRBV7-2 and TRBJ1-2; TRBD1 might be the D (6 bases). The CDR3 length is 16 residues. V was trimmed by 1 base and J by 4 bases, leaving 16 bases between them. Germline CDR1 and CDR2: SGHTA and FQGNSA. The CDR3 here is CASSLVDRSLGYGYTF. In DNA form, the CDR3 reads TGTGCCAGCAGCTTAGTCGACAGGTCGCTTGGCTATGGCTACACCTTC.

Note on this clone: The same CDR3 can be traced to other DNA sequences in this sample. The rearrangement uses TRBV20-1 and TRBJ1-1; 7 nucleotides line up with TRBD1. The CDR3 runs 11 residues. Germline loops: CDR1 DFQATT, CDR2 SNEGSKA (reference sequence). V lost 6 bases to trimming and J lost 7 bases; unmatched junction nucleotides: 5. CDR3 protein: CSARRDSEAFF. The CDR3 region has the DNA TGCAGTGCCCGAAGGGACAGTGAAGCTTTCTTT.

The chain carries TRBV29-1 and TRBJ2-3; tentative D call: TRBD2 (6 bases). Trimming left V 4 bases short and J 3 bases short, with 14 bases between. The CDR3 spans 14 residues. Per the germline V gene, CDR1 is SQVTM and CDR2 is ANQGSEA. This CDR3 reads CSVVGFGGTDTQYF. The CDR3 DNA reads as TGCAGCGTTGTAGGTTTCGGGGGAACAGATACGCAGTATTTT.

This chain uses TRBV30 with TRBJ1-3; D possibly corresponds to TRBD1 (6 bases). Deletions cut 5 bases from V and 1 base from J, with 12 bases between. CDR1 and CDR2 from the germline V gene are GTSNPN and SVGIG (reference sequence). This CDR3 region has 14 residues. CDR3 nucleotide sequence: TGTGCCTGGGAGGGGGGGGGTTCTGGAAACACCATATATTTT. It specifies CAWEGGGSGNTIYF. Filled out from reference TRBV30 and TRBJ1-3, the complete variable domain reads SQTIHQWPATLVQPVGSPLSLECTVEGTSNPNLYWYRQAAGRGLQLLFYSVGIGQISSEVPQNLSASRPQDRQFILSSKKLLLSDSGFYLCAWEGGGSGNTIYFGEGSWLTVV.

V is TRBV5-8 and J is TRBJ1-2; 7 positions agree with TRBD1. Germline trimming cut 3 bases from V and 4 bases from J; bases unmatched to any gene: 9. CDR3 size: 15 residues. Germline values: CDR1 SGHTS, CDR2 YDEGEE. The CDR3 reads CASSSSPGTVYGYTF. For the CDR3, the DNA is TGTGCCAGCAGCTCTTCCCCAGGGACAGTCTATGGCTACACCTTC.

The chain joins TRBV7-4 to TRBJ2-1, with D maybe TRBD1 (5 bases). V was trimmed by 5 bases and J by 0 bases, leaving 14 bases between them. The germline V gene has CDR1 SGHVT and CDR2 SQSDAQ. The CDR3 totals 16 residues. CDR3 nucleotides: TGTGCCAGCAGCCCGAACGGCGACAGCTCCTACAATGAGCAGTTCTTC. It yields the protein CASSPNGDSSYNEQFF.

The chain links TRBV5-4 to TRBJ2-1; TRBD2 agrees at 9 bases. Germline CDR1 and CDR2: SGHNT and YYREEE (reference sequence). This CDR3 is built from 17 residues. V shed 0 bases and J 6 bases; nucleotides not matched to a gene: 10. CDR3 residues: CASSLAVGGRATNEQFF. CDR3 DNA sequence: TGTGCCAGCAGCTTGGCCGTGGGCGGGAGGGCCACCAATGAGCAGTTCTTC.

As DNA, the CDR3 is TGTGCCAGCAGCCTCCTTAACGAGCAGTACTTC. It codes for CASSLLNEQYF. The chain recombines TRBV11-2 with TRBJ2-7; D unclear. The V gene's germline CDR1 is SGHAT and CDR2 FQNNGV. The V end was cut by 5 bases, the J end by 5 bases, with 7 bases between. The CDR3 loop spans 11 amino acids.